These 7 T cell receptor beta chains were sequenced from one sample in a study of T cell responses to AZD1222 COVID-19 vaccine. Sequencing was performed with immunoSEQ multiplex PCR; in TCRdb, only in-frame clones are kept and a portion is missing. The sample consists of around 150,000 clones, approximately 90% of them appearing once. The sample was peripheral blood, taken on day 0 of AZD1222 vaccination. These TCRs come from an adult in good health.

The J gene is TRBJ1-2, the V gene TRBV7-9; perhaps TRBD1 as D (6 bases). The CDR3 runs 13 residues. Trimming pared 5 bases from V and 8 bases from J, leaving 15 bases between. Germline CDR1 reads SEHNR; CDR2 reads FQNEAQ (reference sequence). CDR3 nucleotide sequence: TGTGCCAGCAGCCGGGGGCGCGGGGAAGGCTACACCTTC. This translates into CASSRGRGEGYTF.

The chain is built from TRBV4-2 and TRBJ2-3; 7 nucleotides agree with TRBD2. After removal of 1 base from V and 4 bases from J, the junction contained 2 bases not matched to a gene. The germline V gene encodes CDR1 LGHNA and CDR2 YNFKEQ. The CDR3 runs 14 residues. The CDR3: CASSQGTRADTQYF. CDR3 nucleotides: TGTGCCAGCAGCCAAGGGACTAGAGCAGATACGCAGTATTTT.

The chain carries TRBV21-1 and TRBJ1-2. TRBV21-1 is an annotated pseudogene. This CDR3 contains 15 residues. The CDR3 spells CASSKAGKIPYGYTF. For the CDR3, the DNA is TGTGCCAGCAGCAAAGCAGGGAAAATCCCCTATGGCTACACCTTC.

The J gene is TRBJ2-7, the V gene TRBV7-2; TRBD2 matches at 9 bases. The length of the CDR3 is 15 residues. Germline CDR1 reads SGHTA; CDR2 reads FQGNSA. Losses at the gene ends were 2 bases for V and 1 base for J; bases not matched to a gene: 3. The CDR3 region is CASSLRLAGSYEQYF. The CDR3, as DNA: TGTGCCAGCAGCTTAAGGCTAGCGGGGTCCTACGAGCAGTACTTC. Using reference TRBV7-2 and TRBJ2-7 for the parts outside the CDR3, the full variable domain is GAGVSQSPSNKVTEKGKDVELRCDPISGHTALYWYRQSLGQGLEFLIYFQGNSAPDKSGLPSDRFSAERTGGSVSTLTIQRTQQEDSAVYLCASSLRLAGSYEQYFGPGTRLTVT.

This chain connects TRBV3-1 (or the pseudogene TRBV3-2) to TRBJ2-1; D possibly matches TRBD1 or TRBD2 (5 bases each). Germline V lookup: CDR1 LGHDT, CDR2 YNNKEL (reference sequence). Between the trimmed V and J ends, which lost 5 bases and 16 bases, there was a span of 15 bases. This CDR3 has 11 residues. The CDR3 region is CASSAGRGFFF. The CDR3 DNA reads as TGTGCCAGCAGCGCAGGGAGAGGCTTTTTCTTC.

This sequence joins TRBV4-2 and TRBJ1-3; TRBD1 might be the D (6 bases). The CDR3 runs 16 residues. V was clipped by 2 bases and J by 3 bases, with 14 bases between them. Germline CDR1 is LGHNA and CDR2 is YNFKEQ. CDR3 nucleotide sequence: TGTGCCAGCAGCCAAAACACAGGGAATAGTGGAAACACCATATATTTT. Amino acids: CASSQNTGNSGNTIYF.

The genes are TRBV29-1 and TRBJ2-5, with 8 bases identical to TRBD1. From germline, CDR1 is SQVTM and CDR2 ANQGSEA. This CDR3 spans 13 amino acids. The ends lost 7 bases at V and 5 bases at J; junction bases unmatched: 9. Here the CDR3 reads CSGGQGAGETQYF. CDR3 nucleotide sequence: TGCAGCGGCGGGCAGGGGGCTGGGGAGACCCAGTACTTC.